This T cell receptor beta chain appears in the sequencing data of a study of post-analysis software for immune sequencing data. Study overall: Several disease courses (relapsing-remitting, secondary progressive and progressive-relapsing) of multiple sclerosis were included. General study results and limits: Controls showed lower frequencies than patients for a few TRBV segments, and TRBV5-6, TRBV5-1 and TRBV20-1 were among these. Compared with controls, patients showed significantly lower normalized Chao1 diversity. Co-batched samples clustered tightly together by F measure.

Unique molecular identifiers had been added to the TCR beta cDNA libraries. Some 540,000 cDNA molecules were obtained from approximately 1 to 10 million T cells. TCRdb recomputed calls from the PCR reads with MiXCR, one row per CDR3 protein. The table records about 430,000 distinct CDR3 sequences, 39% of them present only once. Details on this clonotype: Its antigen is currently unknown.

The germline V gene has CDR1 GTSNPN and CDR2 SVGIG (reference sequence). This CDR3 has 12 residues. The V gene lost 4 bases and the J gene lost 8 bases, with 13 bases spanning the gap. Sequencing used blood. This chain links TRBV30 with TRBJ2-3; D uncertain. This clonotype originated in a girl aged 2 to 10 with multiple sclerosis. The CDR3 region has the DNA TGTGCCTGGACCGGTGGCTTCCCTACGCAGTATTTT. Protein: CAWTGGFPTQYF.